This T cell receptor beta chain was found in a study of TIL therapy for anti-PD-1-resistant metastatic lung cancer. Described time point: pre-treatment sample, taken before nivolumab and TIL therapy. Pleural nodules or supraclavicular lymph nodes made up most of the excised metastases sampled. Progressing patients received lymphodepletion, expanded TIL infusion and IL-2. The libraries were made with immunoSEQ v3. Generated by immunoSEQ multiplex PCR, the TCRdb table keeps only in-frame clones and is missing some. This sample has more than 90,000 clones, with 50% to 70% found just once. This clone was seen more than once but under ten times. CDR1 is KGHSY and CDR2 is FQNENV in the germline V gene. The V segment lost 1 base and the J segment 6 bases; nucleotides outside the gene matches: 3. CDR3 size: 14 residues.

The J gene is TRBJ1-2, the V gene TRBV16, with 9 positions matching TRBD1. The TCR comes from a person between 30 and 80 years old with non-small cell lung cancer. The source material was tumor tissue, sampled at baseline. CDR3 protein: CASSQWDRENGYTF. The CDR3 DNA reads TGTGCCAGCAGCCAATGGGACAGGGAAAATGGCTACACCTTC.